This T cell receptor (beta chain) was captured by sequencing in a study of cytomegalovirus exposure and HLA in healthy donors. Overall study context: The same platform was used for the 90 to 150 validation repertoires as for the approximately 730 first-cohort repertoires, as reported in a later analysis.

Sequencing used immunoSEQ multiplex PCR; TCRdb keeps in-frame clones, though not all of them. Here the sample spans about 120,000 clones, 88% being singletons. Sequencing input: PBMCs. This clonotype originated in a man between 18 and 29 years old in good health and CMV-seronegative.

The CDR3 loop is CASSEHGQGDEQFF. CDR3 nucleotide sequence: TGTGCCAGCAGCGAACATGGACAGGGTGATGAGCAGTTCTTC. The chain has TRBV9 and TRBJ2-1; TRBD1 matches 8 bases. This CDR3 comprises 14 residues. Per the germline V gene, CDR1 is SGDLS and CDR2 is YYNGEE. The V and J ends lost 3 bases and 8 bases, in that order; junction bases with no gene match: 7.